This paragraph reports one T cell receptor (beta chain). Separate from the roughly 670-subject first cohort, the 120-subject validation cohort was the one that the donors belonged to. The assay was immunoSEQ multiplex PCR, and TCRdb's table has in-frame clones only and misses some. The sample gives about 150,000 clones, around 84% of which show up once; roughly 2.1% is in the top ten. With 0 bases removed from V and 2 bases from J, the gap between germline ends came to 2 bases. CDR1 and CDR2 from the germline V gene are MNHEY and SMNVEV (reference sequence). The CDR3 has 13 residues. The source of the sample is a study of cytomegalovirus exposure and HLA in healthy donors. Study summary: The same platform was used for the 90 to 150 validation repertoires as for the 666 first-cohort repertoires, as reported in a later analysis.

The receptor was isolated from a human donor in good health. The sequencing input was PBMCs. The rearrangement uses TRBV27 and TRBJ2-4; D is ambiguous. Written as DNA, the CDR3 is TGTGCCAGCAGTTTATCCTCCAAAAACATTCAGTACTTC. Its translation: CASSLSSKNIQYF.